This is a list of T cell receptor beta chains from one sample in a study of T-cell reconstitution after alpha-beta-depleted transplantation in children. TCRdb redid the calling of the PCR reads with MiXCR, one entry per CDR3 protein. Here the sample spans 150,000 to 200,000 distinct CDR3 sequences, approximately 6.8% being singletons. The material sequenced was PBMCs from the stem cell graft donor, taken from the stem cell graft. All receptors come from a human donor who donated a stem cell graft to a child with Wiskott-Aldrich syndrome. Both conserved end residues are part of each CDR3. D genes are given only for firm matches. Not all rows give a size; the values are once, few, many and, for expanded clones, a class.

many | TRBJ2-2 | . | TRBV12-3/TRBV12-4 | CASSTGPNTGELFF | TGTGCCAGCAGTACGGGACCGAACACCGGGGAGCTGTTTTTT
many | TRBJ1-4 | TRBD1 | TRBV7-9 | CASSDTGGNEKLFF | TGTGCCAGCAGCGATACAGGGGGTAATGAAAAACTGTTTTTT
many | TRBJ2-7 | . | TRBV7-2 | CASSLEPRFSYEQYF | TGTGCCAGCAGCTTAGAACCAAGGTTCTCCTACGAGCAGTACTTC
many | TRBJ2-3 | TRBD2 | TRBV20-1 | CSARPLNPSGVVTDTQYF | TGCAGTGCTAGGCCACTAAATCCTAGCGGAGTGGTCACAGATACGCAGTATTTT
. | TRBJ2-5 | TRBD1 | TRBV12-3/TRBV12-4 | CASSDRGQETQYF | TGTGCCAGCAGTGACAGGGGGCAAGAGACCCAGTACTTC
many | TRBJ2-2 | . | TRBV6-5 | CASSYLGSGTGELFF | TGTGCCAGCAGTTACTTGGGAAGCGGGACCGGGGAGCTGTTTTTT
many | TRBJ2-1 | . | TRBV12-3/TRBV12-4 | CASSHRTANNEQFF | TGTGCCAGCAGTCATAGGACAGCGAACAATGAGCAGTTCTTC
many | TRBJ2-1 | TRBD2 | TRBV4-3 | CASSQVLGAGGLSNEQFF | TGCGCCAGCAGCCAAGTCCTTGGGGCGGGAGGGCTTTCCAATGAGCAGTTCTTC
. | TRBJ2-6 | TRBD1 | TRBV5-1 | CASRTGVKISGANVLTF | TGCGCCAGCAGAACAGGGGTGAAGATCTCTGGGGCCAACGTCCTGACTTTC
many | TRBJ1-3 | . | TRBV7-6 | CASRPGGAGNTIYF | TGTGCCAGCAGACCCGGGGGGGCTGGAAACACCATATATTTT
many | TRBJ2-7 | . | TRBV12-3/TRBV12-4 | CASSPRGGGIEQYF | TGTGCCAGCAGTCCCCGGGGTGGGGGCATCGAGCAGTACTTC
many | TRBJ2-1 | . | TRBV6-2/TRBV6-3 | CASSTLRGGDTVSSYNEQFF | TGTGCCAGCAGTACCCTTCGCGGGGGCGACACGGTTAGCTCCTACAATGAGCAGTTCTTC